Below are 19 T cell receptor beta chains sequenced from a single sample in a study of T cells in localized non-small cell lung cancer. The repertoire was sequenced with immunoSEQ multiplex PCR; TCRdb's copy has only in-frame clones and lacks some. Here the sample spans approximately 1,500 clones, almost 30% being singletons. The sample here was normal lung tissue next to the tumor, taken before any cancer treatment. These TCRs come from a man aged 35 to 69 with stage I lung adenocarcinoma.

The genes are TRBV19 and TRBJ2-2; D uncertain. CDR3 size: 12 residues. The V end was cut by 7 bases, the J end by 5 bases, with 8 bases between. Germline V gives CDR1 LNHDA, CDR2 SQIVND (reference sequence). The CDR3 loop reads CASTPWTGELFF. CDR3 sequence (DNA): TGTGCCAGTACCCCCTGGACCGGGGAGCTGTTTTTT.

In this sample, this clone turned up a few times. The gene calls are TRBV11-3 and TRBJ2-1; D call uncertain. This CDR3 is built from 15 residues. Trimming took 1 base from V and 3 from J, leaving 10 bases between them. Per the germline V gene, CDR1 is SGHNT and CDR2 is YENEEA. CDR3 coding DNA: TGTGCCAGCAGCTTAGTTGGTCAGAACTACAATGAGCAGTTCTTC. Translated: CASSLVGQNYNEQFF.

V gene TRBV19 combines with J gene TRBJ1-5; a weak D match, TRBD1 (5 bases). Germline V gene data show CDR1 as LNHDA and CDR2 as SQIVND (reference sequence). Trimming left V 7 bases short and J 5 bases short, with 15 bases between. CDR3 length: 14 amino acids. The CDR3 nucleotides are TGTGCCAGTAATGACAGCGGGGACGATCAGCCCCAGCATTTT. The encoded protein is CASNDSGDDQPQHF.

The genes are TRBV18 and TRBJ1-3; D is unresolved. The V gene's germline CDR1 is KGHSH and CDR2 LQKENI. Trimming left V 3 bases short and J 4 bases short, with 7 bases between. The CDR3 runs 13 residues. CDR3 nucleotides: TGTGCCAGCTCACCGACTTCAGGAAACACCATATATTTT. Its translation: CASSPTSGNTIYF.

Here the CDR3 DNA reads TGTGCCACCGAACAGGGGGCTTCCTACAATGAGCAGTTCTTC. Protein sequence: CATEQGASYNEQFF. This chain uses TRBV15 with TRBJ2-1; TRBD1 matches 9 bases. CDR3 length: 14 amino acids. Per germline, CDR1 LNHNV and CDR2 YYDKDF (reference sequence). The junction had 3 bases not matched to a gene; V was cut back by 8 bases and J by 1 base.

This rearrangement joins TRBV19 to TRBJ2-4, with D possibly TRBD2 on 6 matching bases. V was clipped by 5 bases and J by 0 bases, with 17 bases between them. This CDR3 spans 17 amino acids. CDR1 LNHDA and CDR2 SQIVND come from the germline V gene (reference sequence). The CDR3 loop reads CASSPTSYLLAKNIQYF. Written as DNA, the CDR3 is TGTGCCAGTAGTCCAACTAGCTACCTATTAGCCAAAAACATTCAGTACTTC.

This clone was detected only a few times. CDR3 sequence: CASSQVRGRSSNTGELFF. CDR3 bases: TGCGCCAGCAGCCAAGTAAGGGGAAGAAGCTCGAACACCGGGGAGCTGTTTTTT. The gene calls are TRBV1 and TRBJ2-2; TRBD1 was called by the table and not checked on the DNA. TRBV1 is annotated as a pseudogene. This CDR3 spans 18 amino acids.

This chain joins TRBV9 and TRBJ2-1; 9 bases map to TRBD2. V dropped 4 bases and J dropped 9; count of bases not matched to a gene: 8. The CDR3 contains 14 residues. In germline, CDR1 is SGDLS, CDR2 YYNGEE. Here the CDR3 reads CASSIAGVWGEQFF. In DNA, the CDR3 is TGTGCCAGCAGCATAGCGGGAGTTTGGGGTGAGCAGTTCTTC.

The V call is TRBV19, the J call TRBJ1-2; 11 nucleotides match TRBD1. This CDR3 is 14 amino acids long. CDR1 is LNHDA and CDR2 is SQIVND in the germline V gene (reference sequence). The ends lost 4 bases at V and 11 bases at J; junction bases unmatched: 9. The CDR3 loop reads CASSTGQGARRYTF. CDR3 nucleotide sequence: TGTGCCAGTAGTACCGGACAGGGGGCAAGGAGGTACACCTTC.

The chain couples TRBV18 to TRBJ1-3; 10 bases map to TRBD1. Unmatched junction bases numbered 5, after V lost 5 bases and J lost 4 bases. The germline gives CDR1 KGHSH, CDR2 LQKENI. The CDR3 runs 15 residues. The CDR3 sequence: CASSETGGYGNTIYF. CDR3 in DNA: TGTGCCAGCTCAGAGACAGGGGGCTACGGAAACACCATATATTTT.

This clone was seen a few times. V and J are TRBV6-8 and TRBJ2-1, with D hard to call. The CDR3 extends over 15 amino acids. Germline V gene sequence: CDR1 MNHGY, CDR2 SAAAGT. The V and J ends lost 7 bases and 2 bases respectively, with 15 bases between them. The CDR3 bases are TGTGCCAGCATCCCCGGCTTACCCCCCTACAATGAGCAGTTCTTC. Encoded protein: CASIPGLPPYNEQFF.

This clone has a handful of counts. This chain uses TRBV6-8 with TRBJ1-2; TRBD1 is a possible D gene (6 bases). This CDR3 spans 13 amino acids. The V and J ends lost 5 bases and 4 bases respectively, with 11 bases between them. CDR1 is MNHGY, CDR2 SAAAGT, per germline. CDR3 protein: CASSDPGVYGYTF. As DNA, the CDR3 is TGTGCCAGCAGTGACCCAGGGGTCTATGGCTACACCTTC.

This clone was detected only a few times. V usage is TRBV29-1 and J usage is TRBJ1-2, with 7 nucleotides matching TRBD1. V trimming: 4 bases; J trimming: 8 bases; junction bases outside the gene matches: 16. In germline, CDR1 is SQVTM, CDR2 ANQGSEA. The CDR3 length is 15 residues. The CDR3 is CSVAYTGTAGLGYTF. The CDR3 bases are TGCAGCGTTGCATACACCGGGACAGCCGGTTTAGGCTACACCTTC. Full variable domain (outside the CDR3, taken from reference TRBV29-1 and TRBJ1-2): SAVISQKPSRDICQRGTSLTIQCQVDSQVTMMFWYRQQPGQSLTLIATANQGSEATYESGFVIDKFPISRPNLTFSTLTVSNMSPEDSSIYLCSVAYTGTAGLGYTFGSGTRLTVV.

J is TRBJ1-2 and V is TRBV30, with D perhaps matching TRBD1 (5 bases). CDR1 and CDR2 from the germline V gene are GTSNPN and SVGIG (reference sequence). V shed 2 bases and J shed 5 bases, with 9 bases lying between them. The CDR3 is made up of 12 amino acids. CDR3: CAWSPGTYGYTF. In DNA, the CDR3 is TGTGCCTGGAGTCCCGGGACTTATGGCTACACCTTC.

This clone is medium-sized (0.01 to 0.1%). This chain connects TRBV9 to TRBJ2-7, with D possibly matching TRBD2 (5 bases). V lost 6 bases to trimming and J lost 4 bases, with 11 bases between them. Germline assignment: CDR1 SGDLS and CDR2 YYNGEE. There are 12 residues in the CDR3. The CDR3 region is CASNEEEYEQYF. The CDR3 DNA is TGTGCCAGCAACGAGGAGGAGTACGAGCAGTACTTC.

The chain combines TRBV6-8 with TRBJ2-6; 9 nucleotides match TRBD2. J gave up 0 bases and V 0 bases, and 0 bases lay outside the gene matches. This CDR3 spans 17 amino acids. Looked up from germline, CDR1 is MNHGY and CDR2 is SAAAGT. CDR3 DNA sequence: TGTGCCAGCAGTTACTCGACTAGCGGCTCTGGGGCCAACGTCCTGACTTTC. Amino acid sequence: CASSYSTSGSGANVLTF.

This clone was seen a handful of times. Here the CDR3 reads CASRSGTGDQPQHF. The CDR3 bases are TGTGCCAGCAGGTCCGGGACAGGAGATCAGCCCCAGCATTTT. The chain links TRBV28 to TRBJ1-5; 8 bases are a match to TRBD1. Trimming took 6 bases from V and 5 from J; bases not matched to a gene: 6. This CDR3 is 14 amino acids long. Germline V gene data show CDR1 as MDHEN and CDR2 as SYDVKM.

The V and J genes are TRBV19 and TRBJ1-1; D gene ambiguous. Germline CDR1 LNHDA, CDR2 SQIVND (reference sequence). The CDR3 covers 13 residues. With 6 bases removed from V and 0 bases from J, the gap between germline ends came to 8 bases. The DNA for the CDR3 is TGTGCCAGTAGCTCCGGCCTGAACACTGAAGCTTTCTTT. Its translation: CASSSGLNTEAFF.

The V gene is TRBV19, the J gene TRBJ1-2; weak D call: TRBD1 (5 bases). The V end was cut by 4 bases, the J end by 6 bases, with 18 bases between. Germline V gives CDR1 LNHDA, CDR2 SQIVND (reference sequence). The CDR3 loop spans 15 amino acids. The CDR3 loop reads CASSTGRWGLDGYTF. The CDR3 bases are TGTGCCAGTAGTACCGGACGGTGGGGACTAGATGGCTACACCTTC.